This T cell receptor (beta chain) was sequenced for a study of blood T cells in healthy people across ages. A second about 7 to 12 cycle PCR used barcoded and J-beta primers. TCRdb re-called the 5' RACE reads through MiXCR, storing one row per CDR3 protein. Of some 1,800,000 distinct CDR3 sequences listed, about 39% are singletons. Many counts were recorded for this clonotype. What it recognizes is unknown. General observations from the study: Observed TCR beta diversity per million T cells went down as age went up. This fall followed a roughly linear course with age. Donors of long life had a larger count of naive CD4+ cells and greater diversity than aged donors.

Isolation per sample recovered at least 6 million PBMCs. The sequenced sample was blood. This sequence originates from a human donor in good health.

The CDR3 DNA reads TGCGCCAGCAGCCAAGTTAGTAATGAGCAGTTCTTC. Its translation is CASSQVSNEQFF. The chain is built from TRBV4-3 and TRBJ2-1; the D is unclear. The CDR3 covers 12 residues. The germline V gene has CDR1 LGHNA and CDR2 YSLEER. V shed 1 base and J shed 7 bases, with 5 bases lying between them.